This T cell receptor beta chain came from a study of blood T cells in healthy people across ages. Germline loops: CDR1 MDHEN, CDR2 SYDVKM. The CDR3 is 18 amino acids. V trimming: 4 bases; J trimming: 0 bases; junction bases outside the gene matches: 11. A sample-barcoded 5' primer and a J-beta primer mix were used in a second PCR of roughly 7 to 12 cycles. One entry per CDR3 protein, called by TCRdb with MiXCR from the 5' RACE reads. The table lists about 800,000 distinct CDR3 sequences, around 25% of them singletons. These records were also assigned to another study, of T cells of mothers and their children. That work contributes: The study found thymic selection shapes TCR recombination output similarly in related and unrelated pairs.

The sequenced sample was blood. This receptor was obtained from a boy under 18 in good health. The rearrangement uses TRBV28 and TRBJ2-1, with 8 bases that match TRBD1. The CDR3 DNA follows: TGTGCCAGCAGTTCTCCCGACAGGGGCGCCAACTCCTACAATGAGCAGTTCTTC. Amino acids: CASSSPDRGANSYNEQFF.